The 29 T cell receptor beta chains presented below share a single source sample, sequenced in a study of blood T cell repertoires in COVID-19. TCRdb's table, derived via immunoSEQ multiplex PCR, lists solely in-frame clones and lacks some. This table has over 85,000 clones, around 90% appearing once. The sample taken for sequencing was peripheral blood. These receptors were obtained from a man in his forties with acute or convalescent COVID-19.

V and J are TRBV19 and TRBJ2-7; TRBD1 matches at 8 bases. After removal of 5 bases from V and 3 bases from J, the junction contained 3 bases not matched to a gene. CDR3 size: 13 residues. Germline CDR1 LNHDA, CDR2 SQIVND (reference sequence). The CDR3 sequence: CASSLDRDYEQYF. CDR3 DNA sequence: TGTGCCAGTAGTTTGGACAGGGACTACGAGCAGTACTTC.

The CDR3, as DNA: TGCGCCAGCAGCTCCGAGGGAGGGAAATGGGAGCCCCAGCATTTT. It translates to CASSSEGGKWEPQHF. The V gene is TRBV5-1, the J gene TRBJ1-5; no clear D gene. The CDR3 runs 15 residues. Trimming cost V 3 bases and J 8 bases, with 18 bases left between them. Germline lookup yields CDR1 SGHRS and CDR2 YFSETQ.

The chain combines TRBV6-1 with TRBJ1-3, with TRBD1 matching over 9 bases. Germline CDR1 is MNHNS and CDR2 is SASEGT. The CDR3 runs to 16 residues. The ends lost 2 bases at V and 0 bases at J; junction bases unmatched: 2. The CDR3 protein is CASSERTGVSGNTIYF. The CDR3 nucleotides read TGTGCCAGCAGTGAACGGACAGGGGTCTCTGGAAACACCATATATTTT.

The chain employs TRBV20-1 and TRBJ2-3; possibly TRBD1 for D (6 bases). V was clipped by 3 bases and J by 0 bases, with 13 bases between them. This CDR3 is 15 amino acids long. Germline CDR1 DFQATT, CDR2 SNEGSKA (reference sequence). The CDR3, as DNA: TGCAGTGCTAGTTCGGGACAACCTAGCACAGATACGCAGTATTTT. It codes for CSASSGQPSTDTQYF.

The rearrangement uses TRBV2 and TRBJ1-1, with 8 bases identical to TRBD1. The CDR3 spans 13 residues. V shed 8 bases, J shed 3 bases, and the junction held 5 bases outside the gene matches. The germline CDR1 and CDR2 sequences are SNHLY and FYNNEI. CDR3 region: CASSQDRDTEAFF. The CDR3 DNA reads as TGTGCCAGCTCACAGGACAGGGACACTGAAGCTTTCTTT.

The V call is TRBV18, the J call TRBJ1-5; unclear D gene. Germline V gives CDR1 KGHSH, CDR2 LQKENI. The V and J ends lost 3 bases and 0 bases respectively, with 9 bases between them. The CDR3 is 15 residues long. The CDR3 sequence is CASSPVGDSNQPQHF. DNA for the CDR3: TGTGCCAGCTCACCCGTCGGGGATAGCAATCAGCCCCAGCATTTT.

The gene calls are TRBV18 and TRBJ1-5, with a weak D call TRBD1 (5 bases). Germline assignment: CDR1 KGHSH and CDR2 LQKENI. The CDR3 covers 13 residues. The V end lost 3 bases, the J end lost 7 bases, and 10 bases lay between the germline ends. The CDR3 loop reads CASSPAGRQPQHF. DNA for the CDR3: TGTGCCAGCTCACCCGCAGGGCGGCAGCCCCAGCATTTT.

This clone was picked up one time. The chain carries TRBV3-1 (or the pseudogene TRBV3-2) and TRBJ2-1; 9 bases are a match to TRBD2. Germline loops: CDR1 LGHDT, CDR2 YNNKEL (reference sequence). Trimming took 4 bases from V and 3 from J; bases not matched to a gene: 10. The CDR3 has 17 residues. The CDR3 spells CASSPLPGLAGYNEQFF. For the CDR3, the DNA is TGTGCCAGCAGCCCCCTACCGGGACTAGCTGGCTACAATGAGCAGTTCTTC.

The chain recombines TRBV10-3 with TRBJ2-7, with 13 bases identical to TRBD2. CDR1 is ENHRY and CDR2 is SYGVKD in the germline V gene. This CDR3 has 16 amino acids. Trimming took 5 bases from V and 2 from J; bases not matched to a gene: 6. CDR3 coding DNA: TGTGCCATCAGTCGAGGGGGACTAGCGGGACCCTACGAGCAGTACTTC. Amino acids: CAISRGGLAGPYEQYF.

V and J are TRBV30 and TRBJ1-1, with no clear D. Germline V gene sequence: CDR1 GTSNPN, CDR2 SVGIG (reference sequence). Deletions cut 7 bases from V and 0 bases from J, with 9 bases between. The CDR3 extends over 12 amino acids. This CDR3 is CASSTLNTEAFF. DNA for the CDR3: TGTGCCTCATCGACACTGAACACTGAAGCTTTCTTT.

The chain carries TRBV15 and TRBJ2-3; D unclear. Germline V gene sequence: CDR1 LNHNV, CDR2 YYDKDF (reference sequence). This CDR3 spans 13 amino acids. V was trimmed by 6 bases and J by 2 bases, leaving 9 bases between them. The chain's CDR3 is CATRGPATDTQYF. For the CDR3, the DNA is TGTGCCACCAGGGGCCCAGCCACAGATACGCAGTATTTT.

This rearrangement joins TRBV30 to TRBJ1-1; D is possibly TRBD1 (5 bases). The CDR3 contains 12 residues. Per germline, CDR1 GTSNPN and CDR2 SVGIG (reference sequence). Trimming shortened V by 5 bases and J by 1 base, and 8 bases separated the two germline ends. The CDR3 loop reads CAWDTGNTEAFF. The CDR3 coding sequence is TGTGCCTGGGATACAGGGAACACTGAAGCTTTCTTT.

This clone occurred once. The rearrangement joins TRBV2 to TRBJ2-1; TRBD2 aligns across 12 bases. Germline CDR1 is SNHLY and CDR2 is FYNNEI. V trimming: 1 base; J trimming: 1 base; junction bases outside the gene matches: 8. There are 19 residues in the CDR3. CDR3 in DNA: TGTGCCAGCAGTGAAGGACTAGCGGGAGACCCCCAGTCCTACAATGAGCAGTTCTTC. Its protein product is CASSEGLAGDPQSYNEQFF.

V and J are TRBV9 and TRBJ2-7; possibly TRBD2 for D (5 bases). CDR1 is SGDLS and CDR2 is YYNGEE in the germline V gene. Trimming removed 2 bases from V and 1 base from J, with 10 bases in between. This CDR3 comprises 14 residues. The CDR3 region has the DNA TGTGCCAGCAGCGTCTCGCCGGGGTCCTACGAGCAGTACTTC. Translated: CASSVSPGSYEQYF.

The chain has TRBV27 and TRBJ1-5; D possibly corresponds to TRBD1 (6 bases). This CDR3 comprises 14 residues. Germline CDR1 MNHEY, CDR2 SMNVEV (reference sequence). V was shortened by 5 bases and J by 1 base, with 9 bases between the two germline ends. The CDR3 reads CASSVGQSNQPQHF. The CDR3 bases are TGTGCCAGCAGTGTCGGACAGAGCAATCAGCCCCAGCATTTT.

The J gene is TRBJ2-1, the V gene TRBV24-1, with D possibly being TRBD1 (5 bases). The CDR3 totals 13 residues. The germline V gene encodes CDR1 KGHDR and CDR2 SFDVKD. Trimming stripped 4 bases from V and 7 bases from J, with 10 bases between. The CDR3 bases are TGTGCCACCAGTGACTCCCACAGGAATGAGCAGTTCTTC. Protein sequence: CATSDSHRNEQFF.

This clone was found a few times. The genes are TRBV6-2 or TRBV6-3 and TRBJ2-1; no clear D. Trimming removed 6 bases from V and 0 bases from J, with 9 bases in between. Germline loops: CDR1 MNHEY, CDR2 SVGEGT. There are 14 residues in the CDR3. CDR3 DNA sequence: TGTGCCAGCAGCTATGGGCGCTCCTACAATGAGCAGTTCTTC. Translation gives CASSYGRSYNEQFF.

V usage is TRBV3-1 (or the pseudogene TRBV3-2) and J usage is TRBJ2-1, with D maybe TRBD2 (7 bases). CDR1 LGHDT and CDR2 YNNKEL come from the germline V gene (reference sequence). The V end was cut by 0 bases, the J end by 4 bases, with 13 bases between. The CDR3 spans 16 residues. CDR3 DNA sequence: TGTGCCAGCAGCCAAGAGCGGGGGCCAGGGTACAATGAGCAGTTCTTC. Amino acids: CASSQERGPGYNEQFF.

The chain links TRBV5-8 to TRBJ2-5; 9 positions match TRBD1. Germline CDR1 and CDR2: SGHTS and YDEGEE. V lost 4 bases and J lost 5; bases outside the gene matches: 6. The CDR3 is 14 amino acids. CDR3 DNA: TGTGCCAGCAGCATAGGGACAGGGAAGGAGACCCAGTACTTC. Protein product: CASSIGTGKETQYF.

The chain joins TRBV29-1 to TRBJ2-5; 9 positions agree with TRBD1. Trimming took 5 bases from V and 2 from J; bases not matched to a gene: 6. CDR1 and CDR2 from the germline V gene are SQVTM and ANQGSEA. The CDR3 loop spans 14 amino acids. CDR3 bases: TGCAGCGTTACAGGGGGCGGGCCACAAGAGACCCAGTACTTC. This gives the protein CSVTGGGPQETQYF.

The sample holds one count of this clone. The gene calls are TRBV6-1 and TRBJ2-7; 8 bases map to TRBD1. The CDR3 spans 16 residues. Losses at the gene ends were 6 bases for V and 2 bases for J; bases not matched to a gene: 12. Germline assignment: CDR1 MNHNS and CDR2 SASEGT. The CDR3: CASSEQTGVMAYEQYF. In DNA, the CDR3 is TGTGCCAGCAGCGAACAGACAGGGGTAATGGCCTACGAGCAGTACTTC.

The rearrangement joins TRBV25-1 to TRBJ1-2; D not certain. Germline V gene data show CDR1 as MGHDK and CDR2 as SYGVNS. There are 15 residues in the CDR3. The V gene lost 0 bases and the J gene lost 2 bases, with 10 bases spanning the gap. CDR3: CASSEYFPGNYGYTF. The CDR3 DNA reads as TGTGCCAGCAGTGAATATTTCCCCGGGAACTATGGCTACACCTTC.

The genes are TRBV15 and TRBJ2-5; TRBD2 is a possible D gene (6 bases). V was pared by 1 base and J by 6 bases, with 15 bases between. This CDR3 is 15 amino acids long. Germline CDR1 reads LNHNV; CDR2 reads YYDKDF (reference sequence). DNA of the CDR3: TGTGCCACCAGCAGAGCCTCGGAGGGGAGGCAGACCCAGTACTTC. Amino acids: CATSRASEGRQTQYF.

This chain joins TRBV7-9 and TRBJ1-5, with D unresolved. V was trimmed by 1 base and J by 3 bases, leaving 4 bases between them. Germline CDR1 is SEHNR and CDR2 is FQNEAQ (reference sequence). There are 13 residues in the CDR3. The CDR3 protein is CASSLGANQPQHF. In nucleotides, the CDR3 is TGTGCCAGCAGCTTAGGGGCCAATCAGCCCCAGCATTTT. Complete variable domain (other parts from reference TRBV7-9 and TRBJ1-5): DTGVSQNPRHKITKRGQNVTFRCDPISEHNRLYWYRQTLGQGPEFLTYFQNEAQLEKSRLLSDRFSAERPKGSFSTLEIQRTEQGDSAMYLCASSLGANQPQHFGDGTRLSIL.

The table lists this clone with a count of one. The chain is built from TRBV19 and TRBJ1-1; 7 positions match TRBD1. This CDR3 region has 11 residues. The V segment lost 11 bases and the J segment 7 bases; nucleotides outside the gene matches: 7. Germline values: CDR1 LNHDA, CDR2 SQIVND (reference sequence). The CDR3 region is CACDRVGEAFF. CDR3 sequence (DNA): TGTGCCTGCGACAGGGTTGGTGAAGCTTTCTTT. The whole variable domain, remainder taken from reference TRBV19 and TRBJ1-1, is DGGITQSPKYLFRKEGQNVTLSCEQNLNHDAMYWYRQDPGQGLRLIYYSQIVNDFQKGDIAEGYSVSREKKESFPLTVTSAQKNPTAFYLCACDRVGEAFFGQGTRLTVV.

The chain recombines TRBV6-6 with TRBJ1-2, with 11 positions matching TRBD1. Germline assignment: CDR1 MNHNY and CDR2 SVGAGI (reference sequence). Trimming took 7 bases from V and 4 from J; bases not matched to a gene: 5. The CDR3 is made up of 14 amino acids. CDR3 residues: CASTGTGGSYGYTF. Written as DNA, the CDR3 is TGTGCCAGCACCGGGACAGGGGGTAGCTATGGCTACACCTTC.

V is TRBV10-2 and J is TRBJ1-2, with D possibly matching TRBD1 (5 bases). Trimming cost V 7 bases and J 5 bases, with 14 bases left between them. The germline CDR1 and CDR2 sequences are WSHSY and SAAADI. The CDR3 sequence is 13 residues long. CDR3 sequence reads: CASTETETYGYTF. DNA for the CDR3: TGCGCCAGCACAGAGACAGAGACTTATGGCTACACCTTC.

The rearrangement uses TRBV7-8 and TRBJ1-1; D may be TRBD1 (6 bases). The germline CDR1 and CDR2 sequences are SGHVS and FQNEAQ. V lost 0 bases, J lost 6 bases, and 8 bases lay in between. The CDR3 is 13 amino acids. DNA for the CDR3: TGTGCCAGCAGCTTAGCTTGGACAGCTGAAGCTTTCTTT. Residues: CASSLAWTAEAFF.

The chain combines TRBV7-2 with TRBJ2-7; the D gene is possibly TRBD1 (5 bases). The CDR3 sequence is 12 residues long. CDR1 SGHTA and CDR2 FQGNSA come from the germline V gene. V was shortened by 4 bases and J by 3 bases, with 7 bases between the two germline ends. Here the CDR3 DNA reads TGTGCCAGCAGCTCAACAGGCTACGAGCAGTACTTC. Translating gives CASSSTGYEQYF.